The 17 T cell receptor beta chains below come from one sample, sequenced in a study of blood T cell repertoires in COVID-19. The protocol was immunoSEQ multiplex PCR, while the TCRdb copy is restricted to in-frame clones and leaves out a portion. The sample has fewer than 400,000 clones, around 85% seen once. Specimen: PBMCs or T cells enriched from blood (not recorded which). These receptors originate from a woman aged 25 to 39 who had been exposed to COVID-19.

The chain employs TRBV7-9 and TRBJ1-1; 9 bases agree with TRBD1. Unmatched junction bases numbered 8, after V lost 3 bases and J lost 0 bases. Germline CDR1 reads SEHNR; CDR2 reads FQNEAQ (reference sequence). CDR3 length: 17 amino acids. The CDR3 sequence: CASSFRRDRDMNTEAFF. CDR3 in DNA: TGTGCCAGCAGCTTTCGACGGGACAGGGATATGAACACTGAAGCTTTCTTT.

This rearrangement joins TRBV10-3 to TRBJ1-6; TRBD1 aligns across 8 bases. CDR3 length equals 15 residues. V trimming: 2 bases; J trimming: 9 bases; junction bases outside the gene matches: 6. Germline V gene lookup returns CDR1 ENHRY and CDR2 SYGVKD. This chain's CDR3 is CAISETVDRGSPLHF. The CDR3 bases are TGTGCCATCAGTGAGACAGTAGACAGGGGTTCACCCCTCCACTTT.

CDR3 bases: TGTGCCTGGGGACAGGCCAATTCACCCCTCCACTTT. Amino acid sequence: CAWGQANSPLHF. The chain joins TRBV30 to TRBJ1-6; 7 nucleotides line up with TRBD1. This CDR3 region has 12 residues. Germline CDR1 reads GTSNPN; CDR2 reads SVGIG (reference sequence). V lost 5 bases to trimming and J lost 7 bases; unmatched junction nucleotides: 2.

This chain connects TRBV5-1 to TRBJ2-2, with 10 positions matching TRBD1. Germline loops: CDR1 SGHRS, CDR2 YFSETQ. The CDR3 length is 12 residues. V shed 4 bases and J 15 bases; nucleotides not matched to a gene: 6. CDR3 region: CASSLSGQGMFF. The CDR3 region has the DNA TGCGCCAGCAGCCTATCGGGACAGGGGATGTTTTTT.

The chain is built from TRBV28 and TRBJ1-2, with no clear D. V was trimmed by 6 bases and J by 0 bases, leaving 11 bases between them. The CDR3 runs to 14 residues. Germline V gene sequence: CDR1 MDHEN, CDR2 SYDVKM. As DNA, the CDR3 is TGTGCCAGCAGCCCAGGAGGTGCTAACTATGGCTACACCTTC. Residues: CASSPGGANYGYTF.

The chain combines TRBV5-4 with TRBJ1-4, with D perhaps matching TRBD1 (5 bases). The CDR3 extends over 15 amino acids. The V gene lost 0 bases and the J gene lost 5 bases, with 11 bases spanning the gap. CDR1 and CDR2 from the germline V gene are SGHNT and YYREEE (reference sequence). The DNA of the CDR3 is TGTGCCAGCAGCTTGGCCAAAGGGGCGAATGAAAAACTGTTTTTT. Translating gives CASSLAKGANEKLFF.

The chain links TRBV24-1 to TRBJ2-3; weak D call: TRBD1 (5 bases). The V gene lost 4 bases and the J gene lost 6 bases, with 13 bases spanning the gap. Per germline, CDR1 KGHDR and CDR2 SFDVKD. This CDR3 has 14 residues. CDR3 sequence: CATSDSGKFDTQYF. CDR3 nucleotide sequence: TGTGCCACCAGTGACTCAGGGAAATTCGATACGCAGTATTTT.

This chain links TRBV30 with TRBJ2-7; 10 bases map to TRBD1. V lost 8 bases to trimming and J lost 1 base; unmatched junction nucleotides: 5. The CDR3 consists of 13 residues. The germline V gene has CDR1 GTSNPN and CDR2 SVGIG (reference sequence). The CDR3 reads CARRTGGSYEQYF. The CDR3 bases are TGTGCCAGACGGACAGGGGGGTCCTACGAGCAGTACTTC.

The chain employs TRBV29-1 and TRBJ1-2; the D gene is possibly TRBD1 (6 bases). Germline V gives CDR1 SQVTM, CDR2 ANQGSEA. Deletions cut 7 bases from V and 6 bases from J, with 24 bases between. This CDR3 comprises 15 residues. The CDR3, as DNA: TGCAGCGGTTTCCCCTATCGGACAGATCGAGATGGCTACACCTTC. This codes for CSGFPYRTDRDGYTF.

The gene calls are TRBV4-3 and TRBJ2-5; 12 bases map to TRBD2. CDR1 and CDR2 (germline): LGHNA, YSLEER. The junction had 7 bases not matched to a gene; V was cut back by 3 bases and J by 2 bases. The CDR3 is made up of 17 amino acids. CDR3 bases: TGCGCCAGCAGCCAGGCTAGCGGGGGGGCGGGTCAAGAGACCCAGTACTTC. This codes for CASSQASGGAGQETQYF.

In DNA form, the CDR3 reads TGTGCCAGCAGTGCGCCGGGACAGATCTACGAGCAGTACTTC. Its protein is CASSAPGQIYEQYF. The chain uses TRBV28 and TRBJ2-7; 7 nucleotides agree with TRBD1. J lost 3 bases, V lost 5 bases, and 7 bases had no gene match. CDR3 length equals 14 residues. Per the germline V gene, CDR1 is MDHEN and CDR2 is SYDVKM.

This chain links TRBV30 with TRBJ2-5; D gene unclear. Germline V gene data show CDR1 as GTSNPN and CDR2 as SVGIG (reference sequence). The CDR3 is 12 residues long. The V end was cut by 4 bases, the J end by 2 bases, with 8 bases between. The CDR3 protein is CAWTLQQETQYF. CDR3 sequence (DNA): TGTGCCTGGACCCTACAGCAAGAGACCCAGTACTTC.

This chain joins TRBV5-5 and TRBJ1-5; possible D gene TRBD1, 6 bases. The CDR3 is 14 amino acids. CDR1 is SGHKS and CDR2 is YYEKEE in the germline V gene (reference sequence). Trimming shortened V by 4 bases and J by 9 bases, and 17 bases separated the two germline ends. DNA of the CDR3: TGTGCCAGCAGCCCGGGACACGGTTTGTGGCCCCAGCATTTT. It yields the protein CASSPGHGLWPQHF.

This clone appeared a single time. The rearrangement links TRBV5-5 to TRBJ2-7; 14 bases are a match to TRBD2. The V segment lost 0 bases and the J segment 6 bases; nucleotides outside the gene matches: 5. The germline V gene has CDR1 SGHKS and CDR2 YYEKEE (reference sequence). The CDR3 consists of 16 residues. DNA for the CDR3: TGTGCCAGCAGCTTGGGACTAGCGGGGGGGCCGGCCGAGCAGTACTTC. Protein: CASSLGLAGGPAEQYF.

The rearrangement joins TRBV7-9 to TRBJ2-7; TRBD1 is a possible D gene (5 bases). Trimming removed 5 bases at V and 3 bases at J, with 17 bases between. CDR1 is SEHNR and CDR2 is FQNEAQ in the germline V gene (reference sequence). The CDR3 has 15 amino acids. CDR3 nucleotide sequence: TGTGCCAGCAGCCCGCCGGTAGGGGCAAGCTACGAGCAGTACTTC. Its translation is CASSPPVGASYEQYF.

CDR3 amino acids: CATSITGGPGNTIYF. For the CDR3, the DNA is TGTGCCACCAGCATTACAGGGGGCCCGGGAAACACCATATATTTT. The rearrangement uses TRBV15 and TRBJ1-3, with 9 bases matching TRBD1. This CDR3 contains 15 residues. The germline V gene has CDR1 LNHNV and CDR2 YYDKDF (reference sequence). With 4 bases clipped from V and 4 bases from J, the junction kept 5 bases outside the gene matches. Drawing the rest from reference TRBV15 and TRBJ1-3, the complete variable domain is DAMVIQNPRYQVTQFGKPVTLSCSQTLNHNVMYWYQQKSSQAPKLLFHYYDKDFNNEADTPDNFQSRRPNTSFCFLDIRSPGLGDTAMYLCATSITGGPGNTIYFGEGSWLTVV.

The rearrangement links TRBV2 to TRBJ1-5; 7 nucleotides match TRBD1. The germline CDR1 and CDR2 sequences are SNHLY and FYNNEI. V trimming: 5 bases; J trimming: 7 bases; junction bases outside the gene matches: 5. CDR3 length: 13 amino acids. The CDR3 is CASSQTGYQPQHF. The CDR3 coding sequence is TGTGCCAGCAGTCAGACAGGGTACCAGCCCCAGCATTTT.